Shown below are 22 T cell receptor beta chains from a single sample sequenced in a study of PD-L1 blockade in urothelial cancer. Method: immunoSEQ multiplex PCR; TCRdb's copy keeps in-frame clones and lacks some. The table shows 100,000 or so clones, with over 75% occurring only once. Sequenced here: PBMCs, sampled around atezolizumab (anti-PD-L1) treatment. These receptor sequences come from a middle-aged man with urothelial cancer.

This clone was seen a handful of times. The genes are TRBV28 and TRBJ2-3, with a possible D match to TRBD2 (7 bases). V was shortened by 7 bases and J by 4 bases, with 12 bases between the two germline ends. CDR1 and CDR2 (germline): MDHEN, SYDVKM. This CDR3 has 13 residues. The CDR3 DNA sequence: TGTGCCAGCATAGAGGGGGGGGCAGATACGCAGTATTTT. This translates into CASIEGGADTQYF.

The rearrangement uses TRBV30 and TRBJ2-1; TRBD2 is a possible D gene (6 bases). This CDR3 contains 11 residues. CDR1 and CDR2 from the germline V gene are GTSNPN and SVGIG (reference sequence). The CDR3 DNA follows: TGTTCGCTGGGGCGGGAAGGGGAGCAGTTCTTC. Its translation: CSLGREGEQFF.

V usage is TRBV6-1 and J usage is TRBJ2-5; D not resolved. Deletions cut 5 bases from V and 5 bases from J, with 12 bases between. The CDR3 spans 13 residues. Germline CDR1 reads MNHNS; CDR2 reads SASEGT. The CDR3 protein is CASSHEVGETQYF. As DNA, the CDR3 is TGTGCCAGCAGTCACGAGGTCGGCGAGACCCAGTACTTC.

The V and J genes are TRBV6-6 and TRBJ2-3; D may be TRBD1 (6 bases). CDR3 length: 12 amino acids. Germline V gene sequence: CDR1 MNHNY, CDR2 SVGAGI (reference sequence). V lost 2 bases and J lost 6, with 6 bases in between. CDR3 in DNA: TGTGCCAGCAGTTACCAGGGGGATACGCAGTATTTT. Amino acid sequence: CASSYQGDTQYF.

The chain recombines TRBV15 with TRBJ2-7; 7 bases agree with TRBD1. Germline V gene sequence: CDR1 LNHNV, CDR2 YYDKDF (reference sequence). CDR3 length: 16 amino acids. Germline trimming cut 5 bases from V and 2 bases from J; bases unmatched to any gene: 12. The CDR3 sequence: CATSRLPGQKTYEQYF. CDR3 nucleotides: TGTGCCACCAGCCGACTGCCGGGACAGAAGACCTACGAGCAGTACTTC.

V and J are TRBV18 and TRBJ1-4, with TRBD1 identical over 9 bases. V shed 3 bases, J shed 5 bases, and the junction held 4 bases outside the gene matches. The CDR3 covers 15 residues. The germline V gene has CDR1 KGHSH and CDR2 LQKENI. The DNA for the CDR3 is TGTGCCAGCTCACCTCCGGGACAGGGAAATGAAAAACTGTTTTTT. It codes for CASSPPGQGNEKLFF.

This chain links TRBV30 with TRBJ1-2; TRBD1 aligns across 7 bases. V trimming: 8 bases; J trimming: 3 bases; junction bases outside the gene matches: 9. This CDR3 spans 13 amino acids. Germline CDR1 GTSNPN, CDR2 SVGIG (reference sequence). Here the CDR3 reads CAHQGGADYGYTF. The CDR3 region has the DNA TGTGCCCACCAAGGGGGCGCTGACTATGGCTACACCTTC.

Of note for this clone: Germline is not matched at one junction end, which may reflect a read error. CDR3 amino acids: CASSPPRQSSYNEQFF. Here the CDR3 DNA reads TGTGCCAGCTCGCCACCCCGACAGAGCTCCTACAATGAGCAGTTCTTC. The chain has TRBV18 and TRBJ2-1; TRBD1 is a possible D gene (5 bases). The CDR3 consists of 16 residues. Germline CDR1 KGHSH, CDR2 LQKENI.

The DNA of the CDR3 is TGTGCCAGTAGCCCGACCGAACTAGTAAGTGAGCAGTTCTTC. Translated, it gives CASSPTELVSEQFF. The chain combines TRBV19 with TRBJ2-1; possible D gene TRBD2, 5 bases. V was trimmed by 6 bases and J by 9 bases, leaving 18 bases between them. Germline CDR1 is LNHDA and CDR2 is SQIVND (reference sequence). CDR3 length: 14 amino acids.

The chain couples TRBV15 to TRBJ2-3; TRBD2 matches at 7 bases. The germline CDR1 and CDR2 sequences are LNHNV and YYDKDF (reference sequence). The CDR3 is 15 residues long. Germline trimming cut 0 bases from V and 7 bases from J; bases unmatched to any gene: 7. Written as DNA, the CDR3 is TGTGCCACCAGCAGAGATTCGGCGGGGGTCAATACGCAGTATTTT. Translation: CATSRDSAGVNTQYF.

The CDR3 region has the DNA TGTGCCAGCAGTGAACGAGGGGACAGGGGGCCTTTAAGCAATCAGCCCCAGCATTTT. It specifies CASSERGDRGPLSNQPQHF. The chain couples TRBV6-1 to TRBJ1-5; 12 positions agree with TRBD1. V shed 2 bases and J 1 base; nucleotides not matched to a gene: 9. Germline CDR1 is MNHNS and CDR2 is SASEGT. This CDR3 comprises 19 residues.

This chain links TRBV7-2 with TRBJ2-3; TRBD2 aligns across 7 bases. The germline V gene has CDR1 SGHTA and CDR2 FQGNSA. CDR3 length equals 17 residues. The junction had 11 bases not matched to a gene; V was cut back by 4 bases and J by 1 base. CDR3 bases: TGTGCCAGCAGCTCGACTACCGGGACTACTCGCACAGATACGCAGTATTTT. Protein product: CASSSTTGTTRTDTQYF. Together with reference TRBV7-2 and TRBJ2-3, the CDR3 gives the full variable domain: GAGVSQSPSNKVTEKGKDVELRCDPISGHTALYWYRQSLGQGLEFLIYFQGNSAPDKSGLPSDRFSAERTGGSVSTLTIQRTQQEDSAVYLCASSSTTGTTRTDTQYFGPGTRLTVL.

The CDR3 DNA sequence: TGTGCCAGCAGACAGTCCCCCGAAGAGACCCAGTACTTC. It translates to CASRQSPEETQYF. V usage is TRBV6-1 and J usage is TRBJ2-5; D not resolved. CDR1 is MNHNS and CDR2 is SASEGT in the germline V gene. Trimming left V 6 bases short and J 3 bases short, with 11 bases between. CDR3 length: 13 amino acids.

This clone has a single count. This sequence joins TRBV5-4 and TRBJ2-5, with D perhaps matching TRBD2 (6 bases). Germline CDR1 and CDR2: SGHNT and YYREEE (reference sequence). The CDR3 length is 14 residues. V lost 5 bases and J 3 bases, leaving 14 bases between the germline ends. The chain's CDR3 is CASRAGTGEETQYF. The CDR3 region has the DNA TGTGCCAGCAGGGCCGGGACTGGGGAAGAGACCCAGTACTTC.

This sequence joins TRBV5-1 and TRBJ2-5; D gene uncertain. In germline, CDR1 is SGHRS, CDR2 YFSETQ. The CDR3 covers 14 residues. Trimming shortened V by 0 bases and J by 3 bases, and 9 bases separated the two germline ends. CDR3 DNA: TGCGCCAGCAGCTTGGGGGCCGAGAAAGAGACCCAGTACTTC. Residues: CASSLGAEKETQYF.

The chain uses TRBV30 and TRBJ1-2, with D unclear. V lost 4 bases and J 3 bases, leaving 12 bases between the germline ends. The germline V gene has CDR1 GTSNPN and CDR2 SVGIG (reference sequence). CDR3 length: 13 amino acids. CDR3 in amino acids: CAWKAGGYYGYTF. For the CDR3, the DNA is TGTGCCTGGAAGGCAGGAGGGTACTATGGCTACACCTTC.

The chain is built from TRBV28 and TRBJ2-7; D perhaps matches TRBD1 (5 bases). The CDR3 spans 14 residues. The germline CDR1 and CDR2 sequences are MDHEN and SYDVKM. Trimming took 3 bases from V and 0 from J, leaving 9 bases between them. CDR3 coding DNA: TGTGCCAGCAGTTTCAGGGTCCGCTCCTACGAGCAGTACTTC. Its translation: CASSFRVRSYEQYF.

This chain connects TRBV15 to TRBJ1-1; the match to TRBD1 covers 8 bases. V dropped 3 bases and J dropped 7; count of bases not matched to a gene: 10. The CDR3 covers 15 residues. The germline gives CDR1 LNHNV, CDR2 YYDKDF (reference sequence). The CDR3 region is CATSRAVGTGFEAFF. CDR3 nucleotides: TGTGCCACCAGCAGGGCCGTAGGGACAGGCTTTGAAGCTTTCTTT.

This clone was seen more than once but under ten times. The chain uses TRBV7-6 and TRBJ2-7; TRBD1 agrees at 7 bases. The CDR3 runs to 16 residues. From germline, CDR1 is SGHVS and CDR2 FNYEAQ. V trimming: 4 bases; J trimming: 3 bases; junction bases outside the gene matches: 12. DNA of the CDR3: TGTGCCAGCAGCTCAGGCCGCCGGGACAGACTCTACGAGCAGTACTTC. Translation gives CASSSGRRDRLYEQYF.

The V call is TRBV2, the J call TRBJ1-1, with TRBD1 identical over 12 bases. V dropped 8 bases and J dropped 0; count of bases not matched to a gene: 13. The germline gives CDR1 SNHLY, CDR2 FYNNEI. The CDR3 loop spans 18 amino acids. This chain's CDR3 is CASVHRGQGAIMNTEAFF. CDR3 coding DNA: TGTGCCAGCGTGCATAGGGGACAGGGGGCGATTATGAACACTGAAGCTTTCTTT.

The CDR3 sequence is CASSTIPGTSAYEQYF. The CDR3 DNA reads TGTGCCAGCAGCACAATCCCCGGGACTAGTGCTTACGAGCAGTACTTC. The chain has TRBV21-1 and TRBJ2-7; TRBD2 is the table's D call and was not checked against the DNA. TRBV21-1 counts as a pseudogene. The CDR3 loop spans 16 amino acids.

The V and J genes are TRBV28 and TRBJ1-2, with 8 bases fitting TRBD1. V lost 8 bases and J lost 8; bases outside the gene matches: 7. The germline V gene has CDR1 MDHEN and CDR2 SYDVKM. CDR3 length: 12 residues. The CDR3 sequence: CASWQGAEGYTF. Here the CDR3 DNA reads TGTGCCAGCTGGCAGGGGGCAGAGGGCTACACCTTC.